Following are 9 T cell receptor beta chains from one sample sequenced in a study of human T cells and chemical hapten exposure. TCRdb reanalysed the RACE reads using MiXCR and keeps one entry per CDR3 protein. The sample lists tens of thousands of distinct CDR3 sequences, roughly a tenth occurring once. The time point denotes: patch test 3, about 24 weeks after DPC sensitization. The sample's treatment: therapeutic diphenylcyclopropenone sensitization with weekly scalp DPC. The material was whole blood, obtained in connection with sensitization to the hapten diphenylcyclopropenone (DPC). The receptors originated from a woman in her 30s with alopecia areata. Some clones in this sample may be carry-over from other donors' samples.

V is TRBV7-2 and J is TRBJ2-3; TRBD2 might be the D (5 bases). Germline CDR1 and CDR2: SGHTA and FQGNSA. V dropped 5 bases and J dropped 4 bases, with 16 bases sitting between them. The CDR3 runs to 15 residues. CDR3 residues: CASSPGAMRADTQYF. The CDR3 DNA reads TGTGCCAGCAGCCCCGGAGCGATGAGGGCAGATACGCAGTATTTT.

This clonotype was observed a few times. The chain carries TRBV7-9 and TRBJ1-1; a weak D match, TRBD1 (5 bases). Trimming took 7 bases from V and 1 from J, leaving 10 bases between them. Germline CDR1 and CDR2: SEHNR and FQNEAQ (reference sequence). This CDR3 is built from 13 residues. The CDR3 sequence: CASMQQENTEAFF. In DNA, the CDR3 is TGTGCCAGCATGCAACAGGAGAACACTGAAGCTTTCTTT.

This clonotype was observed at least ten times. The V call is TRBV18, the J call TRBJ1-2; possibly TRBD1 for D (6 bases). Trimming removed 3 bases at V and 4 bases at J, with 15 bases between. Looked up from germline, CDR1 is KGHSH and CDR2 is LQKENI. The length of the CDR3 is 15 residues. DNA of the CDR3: TGTGCCAGCTCACCCAGTAGACAGGCTCGCTATGGCTACACCTTC. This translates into CASSPSRQARYGYTF.

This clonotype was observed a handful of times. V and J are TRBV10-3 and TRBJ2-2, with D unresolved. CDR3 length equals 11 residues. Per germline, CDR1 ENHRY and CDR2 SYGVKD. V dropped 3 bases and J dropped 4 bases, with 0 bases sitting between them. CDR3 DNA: TGTGCCATCAGTGACACCGGGGAGCTGTTTTTT. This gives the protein CAISDTGELFF.

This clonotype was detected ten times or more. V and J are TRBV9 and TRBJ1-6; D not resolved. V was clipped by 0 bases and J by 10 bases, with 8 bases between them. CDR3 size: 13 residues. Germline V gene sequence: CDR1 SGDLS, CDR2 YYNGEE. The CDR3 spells CASSVGVGSPLHF. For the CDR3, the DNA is TGTGCCAGCAGCGTAGGGGTGGGCTCACCCCTCCACTTT.

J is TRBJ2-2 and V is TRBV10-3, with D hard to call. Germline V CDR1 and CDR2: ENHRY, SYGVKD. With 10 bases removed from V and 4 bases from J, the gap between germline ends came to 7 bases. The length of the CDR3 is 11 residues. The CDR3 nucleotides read TGTGCCACCGGGCCCACCGGGGAGCTGTTTTTT. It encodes CATGPTGELFF.

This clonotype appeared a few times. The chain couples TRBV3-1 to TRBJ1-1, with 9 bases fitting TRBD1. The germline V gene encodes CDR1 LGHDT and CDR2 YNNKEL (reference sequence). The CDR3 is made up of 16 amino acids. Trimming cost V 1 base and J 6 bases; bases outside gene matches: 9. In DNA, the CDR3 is TGTGCCAGCAGCCAAGTCCCCGGGACAGGGAGAGCTGAAGCTTTCTTT. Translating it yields CASSQVPGTGRAEAFF.

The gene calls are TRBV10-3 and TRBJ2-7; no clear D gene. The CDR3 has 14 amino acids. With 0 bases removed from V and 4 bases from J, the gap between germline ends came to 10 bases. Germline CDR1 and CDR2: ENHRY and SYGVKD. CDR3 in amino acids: CAISESPAWYEQYV. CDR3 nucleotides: TGTGCCATCAGTGAGTCCCCGGCGTGGTACGAGCAGTACGTC.

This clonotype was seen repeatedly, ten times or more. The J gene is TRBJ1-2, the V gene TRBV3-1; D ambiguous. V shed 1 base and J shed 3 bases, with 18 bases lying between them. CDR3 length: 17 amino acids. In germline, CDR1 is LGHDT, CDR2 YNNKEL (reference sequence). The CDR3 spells CASSQAPGVKRDYGYTF. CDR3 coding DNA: TGTGCCAGCAGCCAAGCGCCGGGAGTTAAAAGGGACTATGGCTACACCTTC.